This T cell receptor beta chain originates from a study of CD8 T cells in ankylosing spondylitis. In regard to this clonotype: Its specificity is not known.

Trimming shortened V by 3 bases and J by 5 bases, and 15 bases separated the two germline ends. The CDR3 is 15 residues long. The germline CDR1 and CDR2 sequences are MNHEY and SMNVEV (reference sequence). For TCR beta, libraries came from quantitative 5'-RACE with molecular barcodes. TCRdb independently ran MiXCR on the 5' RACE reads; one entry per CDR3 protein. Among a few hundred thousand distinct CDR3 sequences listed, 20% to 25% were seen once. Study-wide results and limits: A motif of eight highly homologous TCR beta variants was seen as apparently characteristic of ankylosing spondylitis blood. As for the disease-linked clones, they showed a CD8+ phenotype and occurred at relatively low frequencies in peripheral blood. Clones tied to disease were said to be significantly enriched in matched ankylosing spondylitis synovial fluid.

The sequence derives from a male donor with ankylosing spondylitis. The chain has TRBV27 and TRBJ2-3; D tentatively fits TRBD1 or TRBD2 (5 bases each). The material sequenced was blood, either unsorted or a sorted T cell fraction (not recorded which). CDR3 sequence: CASSFRDGRRDTQYF. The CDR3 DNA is TGTGCCAGCAGTTTCCGGGACGGCCGAAGAGATACGCAGTATTTT.